This T cell receptor (beta chain) was sequenced for a study of blood T cell repertoires in COVID-19. Study background: The samples span acute and convalescent COVID-19 from the United States, Italy and Spain.

Study processing details: Researchers report that nucleated cell counts were estimated from reference gene primer amplification. Measured with immunoSEQ multiplex PCR; TCRdb has only the in-frame clones, and not every one. That table is the source of V, J and clone size, and D and trimming were worked out from the DNA. The table shows about 220,000 clones, with approximately 85% occurring only once. The CDR3 sequence is 16 residues long. Germline loops: CDR1 LNHDA, CDR2 SQIVND (reference sequence). Trimming stripped 0 bases from V and 4 bases from J, with 15 bases between. Patients from Seattle were sampled longitudinally, starting during active infection.

J is TRBJ1-2 and V is TRBV19, with a tentative D call TRBD1 (6 bases). The sequence derives from a woman aged 70-85 years with COVID-19, enrolled during active disease. The specimen sequenced was peripheral blood. CDR3 nucleotides: TGTGCCAGTAGTATAGATCTAGGACAGAAAACCTATGGCTACACCTTC. Its translation: CASSIDLGQKTYGYTF.